This T cell receptor (beta chain) comes out of a study of cytomegalovirus exposure and HLA in healthy donors. Study context: Researchers previously reported finding some 110 million unique TCR beta sequences from 170 million or so T cells. Study outcomes and limitations: An analysis was carried out later, and it reportedly showed fewer N-insertions in an Asian-associated ancestry cluster than the roughly 670-donor mean.

The germline CDR1 and CDR2 sequences are MNHEY and SVGAGI. The V end was cut by 5 bases, the J end by 4 bases, with 11 bases between. This CDR3 is built from 14 residues. For this clone: The antigen remains unidentified.

The PCR ran on 60 Vbeta and 13 Jbeta primers. Profiling relied on immunoSEQ multiplex PCR, and the TCRdb table lists in-frame clones only, not all of them. The sample lists over 150,000 clones; 70% to 90% were seen once. This TCR was recovered from a man aged 30 to 39 in good health and CMV-seropositive. The sequenced sample consisted of PBMCs. V and J are TRBV6-5 and TRBJ2-2, with D perhaps matching TRBD2 (6 bases). The CDR3 DNA is TGTGCCAGCAGTATGGGGGGAATCACCGGGGAGCTGTTTTTT. Translating gives CASSMGGITGELFF.